The clone carrying this T cell receptor beta chain was found a few times. The sample is drawn from a study of patients and donors after allogeneic stem cell transplantation. V gave up 2 bases and J gave up 3 bases; unmatched junction bases: 9. The CDR3 totals 17 residues. Germline V gene sequence: CDR1 ENHRY, CDR2 SYGVKD. In TCRdb, the RT-PCR reads were re-called with MiXCR into one record per CDR3 protein. The sample includes 200,000 to 250,000 distinct CDR3 sequences, approximately 14% of them seen just once. What was sequenced was blood, either unsorted or a sorted T cell fraction (not recorded which). The chain recombines TRBV10-3 with TRBJ2-5, with TRBD2 matching 10 bases. The sequence came from a human donor who was either an allogeneic HSCT recipient or a stem cell or donor lymphocyte infusion donor (not recorded which). It is not recorded whose cells these are; they may come from a transplant donor. CDR3 loop: CAISERTLLAGKETQYF. The CDR3 nucleotides are TGTGCCATCAGTGAGCGAACACTACTAGCGGGAAAAGAGACCCAGTACTTC.